A selection of T cell receptor beta chains follows, all from one sample in a study of blood T cell repertoires in COVID-19. Sequenced by immunoSEQ multiplex PCR; TCRdb stores in-frame clones only, minus some. The table shows some 150,000 clones, with approximately 85% occurring only once. Sequenced sample: peripheral blood. The receptor set was obtained from a man aged 45-65 years with acute or convalescent COVID-19. Each CDR3 is given with its conserved first and last residue. A D gene is named only where the DNA matches it firmly. The listing skips clone size in some rows; elsewhere it reads once, few, many or a size class.

>TRBD1|TRBV7-9|TRBJ1-3|once
TGTGCCAGCAGCTTGGGCACAGGGGTTAAGTGGGGTCGAAACACCATATATTTT
CASSLGTGVKWGRNTIYF
>TRBD1|TRBV11-3|TRBJ1-1|once
TGTGCCAGCAGCTTAGCAGGGGGTCAGACTGAAGCTTTCTTT
CASSLAGGQTEAFF
>NA|TRBV28|TRBJ2-7|NA
TGTGCCAGCAGTCACCGACTAGATTTGGGCTACGAGCAGTACTTC
CASSHRLDLGYEQYF
>NA|TRBV28|TRBJ2-4|NA
TGTGCCAGCAGTTTACGGGGCTCAACAGGGGCCAAAAACATTCAGTACTTC
CASSLRGSTGAKNIQYF
>TRBD1|TRBV10-2|TRBJ1-5|NA
TGCGCCAGCAGTGTGGAGGCAGGGGGCTATCAGCCCCAGCATTTT
CASSVEAGGYQPQHF
>TRBD1|TRBV19|TRBJ2-7|NA
TGTGCCAGTACTACGGGACAGGGGGGGGTCTACGAGCAGTACTTC
CASTTGQGGVYEQYF
>TRBD2|TRBV10-1|TRBJ2-1|NA
TGCGCCAGCAGTGATGGGACTAGCGGGGCTAATGAGCAGTTCTTC
CASSDGTSGANEQFF
>NA|TRBV6-1|TRBJ2-1|NA
TGTGCCAGCAGTGAGAACTTCGGCTCCTACAATGAGCAGTTCTTC
CASSENFGSYNEQFF
>TRBD1|TRBV9|TRBJ1-1|NA
TGTGCCAGCAGCCCCCGACAGGGGGCTGAAACTGAAGCTTTCTTT
CASSPRQGAETEAFF
>TRBD1|TRBV28|TRBJ1-1|NA
TGTGCCAGCAGTCGGGACAGGGGGCCGGGGAGCACTGAAGCTTTCTTT
CASSRDRGPGSTEAFF
>NA|TRBV25-1|TRBJ1-6|NA
TGTGCCAGCAGTGAATATGGCAGAAATTCACCCCTCCACTTT
CASSEYGRNSPLHF
>TRBD2|TRBV10-3|TRBJ2-5|NA
TGTGCCATCAGTGGGAGTAGCGGGAGTGCCGCGTACCAAGAGACCCAGTACTTC
CAISGSSGSAAYQETQYF
>NA|TRBV12-3/TRBV12-4|TRBJ2-3|NA
TGTGCCAGCACCATACAAGGAGCAGATACGCAGTATTTT
CASTIQGADTQYF
>TRBD2|TRBV7-6|TRBJ2-3|NA
TGTGCCAGCAGCTTAGGTTCGAGCGGGGGGGCGAATACGCAGTATTTT
CASSLGSSGGANTQYF
>NA|TRBV11-2|TRBJ2-3|NA
TGTGCCAGCAGCTTAGATTCAGGGACAATCACAGATACGCAGTATTTT
CASSLDSGTITDTQYF
>TRBD2|TRBV13|TRBJ2-1|NA
TGTGCCAGCAGTTCAAGCGGGAGTTCCTACAATGAGCAGTTCTTC
CASSSSGSSYNEQFF
>TRBD2|TRBV7-9|TRBJ2-1|NA
TGTGCCAGCAGCTCGACTAGCGGAAGCTACAATGAGCAGTTCTTC
CASSSTSGSYNEQFF
>TRBD2|TRBV6-2/TRBV6-3|TRBJ2-5|NA
TGTGCCAGCAGTAAATCTAGCGGGGGGGCCCTTCAAGAGACCCAGTACTTC
CASSKSSGGALQETQYF
>NA|TRBV2|TRBJ2-7|few
TGTGCCAGCAATGGGCAGGGCTCCTACGAGCAGTACTTC
CASNGQGSYEQYF
>TRBD2|TRBV7-3|TRBJ2-3|NA
TGTGCCAGCAGCCTGGGACTAGGGGGCACAGATACGCAGTATTTT
CASSLGLGGTDTQYF
>NA|TRBV5-1|TRBJ2-7|NA
TGCGCCAGCAGCTTGGCAGCCTCCGGGAAATACGAGCAGTACTTC
CASSLAASGKYEQYF
>NA|TRBV10-1|TRBJ2-3|NA
TGCGCCAGCAATGAAGGGGGAACAGATACGCAGTATTTT
CASNEGGTDTQYF
>TRBD1|TRBV7-3|TRBJ2-2|NA
TGTGCCAGCAGCTCTAGGACAGGGTACACCGGGGAGCTGTTTTTT
CASSSRTGYTGELFF
>TRBD2|TRBV5-8|TRBJ2-3|NA
TGTGCCAGCAGCTCATGGGCTAGCGGGGGCGTCACAGATACGCAGTATTTT
CASSSWASGGVTDTQYF
>TRBD2|TRBV30|TRBJ2-2|NA
TGTGCCTGGAAGTACGATAGCGGGAGGACCGGGGAGCTGTTTTTT
CAWKYDSGRTGELFF